The 5 T cell receptor beta chains listed next were all sequenced from one sample in a study of shared clonotypes between healthy human individuals. The naive CD8 subset, CD45RO-negative cells positively selected for CCR7, excluded terminally differentiated effector memory CD45RA+ cells. The data were produced by immunoSEQ multiplex PCR, yet TCRdb's version contains in-frame clones alone and is incomplete. The sample consists of more than 2 million clones, around 93% of them appearing once. Sequenced material: naive CD8+ T cells from PBMCs. All receptors come from a man aged 18-30 years in good health. Some clones in this sample may be carry-over from other donors' samples.

The chain employs TRBV27 and TRBJ2-2, with D possibly being TRBD1 (6 bases). V was pared by 3 bases and J by 6 bases, with 14 bases between. CDR1 and CDR2 (germline): MNHEY, SMNVEV (reference sequence). CDR3 length: 15 residues. DNA for the CDR3: TGTGCCAGCAGTTTTAGTTTGGGGGCCCCCGGGGAGCTGTTTTTT. The encoded protein is CASSFSLGAPGELFF.

The V and J genes are TRBV5-4 and TRBJ2-5; D might be TRBD2 (6 bases). From germline, CDR1 is SGHNT and CDR2 YYREEE (reference sequence). Between the trimmed V and J ends, which lost 2 bases and 1 base, there was a span of 9 bases. CDR3 length equals 14 residues. CDR3: CASSFVGGQETQYF. Here the CDR3 DNA reads TGTGCCAGCAGCTTTGTGGGGGGCCAAGAGACCCAGTACTTC. Complete variable domain (other parts from reference TRBV5-4 and TRBJ2-5): ETGVTQSPTHLIKTRGQQVTLRCSSQSGHNTVSWYQQALGQGPQFIFQYYREEENGRGNFPPRFSGLQFPNYSSELNVNALELDDSALYLCASSFVGGQETQYFGPGTRLLVL.

Details on this clone: Other DNA sequences of this sample code for an identical CDR3. This sequence joins TRBV7-9 and TRBJ1-5; D call uncertain. With 2 bases removed from V and 5 bases from J, the gap between germline ends came to 4 bases. The CDR3 runs to 12 residues. Germline V lookup: CDR1 SEHNR, CDR2 FQNEAQ (reference sequence). As DNA, the CDR3 is TGTGCCAGCAGCTTATATGATCAGCCCCAGCATTTT. Residues: CASSLYDQPQHF.

V gene TRBV7-9 combines with J gene TRBJ1-1; D gene unclear. Trimming shortened V by 5 bases and J by 1 base, and 11 bases separated the two germline ends. The germline gives CDR1 SEHNR, CDR2 FQNEAQ (reference sequence). This CDR3 comprises 14 residues. CDR3 bases: TGTGCCAGCAGCCATGTCGAGGGGAACACTGAAGCTTTCTTT. Its protein is CASSHVEGNTEAFF. Full variable domain (remainder filled in from reference TRBV7-9 and TRBJ1-1): DTGVSQNPRHKITKRGQNVTFRCDPISEHNRLYWYRQTLGQGPEFLTYFQNEAQLEKSRLLSDRFSAERPKGSFSTLEIQRTEQGDSAMYLCASSHVEGNTEAFFGQGTRLTVV.

The chain recombines TRBV7-2 with TRBJ2-1; D tentatively reads TRBD1 or TRBD2 (6 bases each). There are 12 residues in the CDR3. The V end lost 4 bases, the J end lost 9 bases, and 10 bases lay between the germline ends. The germline CDR1 and CDR2 sequences are SGHTA and FQGNSA. CDR3 bases: TGTGCCAGCAGCTCGGAGGGGGTTGAGCAGTTCTTC. This gives the protein CASSSEGVEQFF.